Below, 5 T cell receptor beta chains from the same sample are listed, as sequenced in a study of blood T cell repertoires in COVID-19. TCRdb's table, derived via immunoSEQ multiplex PCR, lists solely in-frame clones and lacks some. Here the sample spans fewer than 150,000 clones, around 80% being singletons. The sequencing sample was made of peripheral blood. These receptors all stem from a human donor in a cohort sampled during active COVID-19.

The J gene is TRBJ2-3, the V gene TRBV7-2; tentatively, D is TRBD2 (6 bases). There are 17 residues in the CDR3. CDR1 is SGHTA, CDR2 FQGNSA, per germline. Trimming pared 8 bases from V and 2 bases from J, leaving 23 bases between. The CDR3 loop reads CASLDSGRGGNTDTQYF. The DNA of the CDR3 is TGTGCCAGCCTCGATTCGGGGCGGGGAGGAAACACAGATACGCAGTATTTT.

A note on this clone: At one end the junction does not follow the germline gene, possibly because of a read error. This chain connects TRBV14 to TRBJ1-4; D remains unclear. Germline CDR1 reads SGHDN; CDR2 reads FVKESK. The CDR3 has 9 residues. The CDR3 bases are TGCCGAACTAATGAAAAACTGTTTTTT. Translation: CRTNEKLFF.

This chain links TRBV7-2 with TRBJ2-5, with 9 bases identical to TRBD2. Germline V gives CDR1 SGHTA, CDR2 FQGNSA. The CDR3 runs to 17 residues. Trimming at V came to 7 bases and at J to 4 bases, leaving 16 bases not matched to a gene. CDR3 bases: TGTGCCAGCACCCCGTTTTCTAGCGGGGTTGGTAGAGAGACCCAGTACTTC. Translation gives CASTPFSSGVGRETQYF.

A few counts support this clone. The gene calls are TRBV5-4 and TRBJ1-1, with D unclear. The CDR3 has 11 residues. Germline V gene data show CDR1 as SGHNT and CDR2 as YYREEE (reference sequence). Trimming took off 3 bases at V and 6 bases at J, with 6 bases between the two ends. The CDR3 nucleotides read TGTGCCAGCAGCTCCTTATCTGAAGCTTTCTTT. This sequence encodes CASSSLSEAFF.

Only a few counts were recorded for this clone. The chain has TRBV5-1 and TRBJ1-6; 7 bases line up with TRBD1. With 2 bases clipped from V and 6 bases from J, the junction kept 5 bases outside the gene matches. The length of the CDR3 is 15 residues. Looked up from germline, CDR1 is SGHRS and CDR2 is YFSETQ. In DNA, the CDR3 is TGCGCCAGCAGCTTACAAGGGGGCCGTAATTCACCCCTCCACTTT. This encodes CASSLQGGRNSPLHF.